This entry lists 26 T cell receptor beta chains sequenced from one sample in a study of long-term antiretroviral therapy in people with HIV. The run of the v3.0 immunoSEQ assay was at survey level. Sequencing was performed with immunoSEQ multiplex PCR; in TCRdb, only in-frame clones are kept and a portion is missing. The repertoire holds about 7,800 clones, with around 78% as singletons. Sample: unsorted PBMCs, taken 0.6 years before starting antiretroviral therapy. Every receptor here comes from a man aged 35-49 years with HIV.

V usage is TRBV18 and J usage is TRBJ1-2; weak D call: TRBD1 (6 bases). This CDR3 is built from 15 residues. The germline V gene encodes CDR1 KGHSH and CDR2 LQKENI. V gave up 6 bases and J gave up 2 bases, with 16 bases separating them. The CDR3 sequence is CASSPGRDTNYGYTF. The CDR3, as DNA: TGTGCCAGCTCCCCTGGCCGGGACACCAACTATGGCTACACCTTC.

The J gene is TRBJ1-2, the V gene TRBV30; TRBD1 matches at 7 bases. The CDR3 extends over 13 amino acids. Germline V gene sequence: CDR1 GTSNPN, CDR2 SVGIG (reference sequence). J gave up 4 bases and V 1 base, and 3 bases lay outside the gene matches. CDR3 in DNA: TGTGCCTGGAGTGCGACAGGGCTCTATGGCTACACCTTC. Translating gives CAWSATGLYGYTF.

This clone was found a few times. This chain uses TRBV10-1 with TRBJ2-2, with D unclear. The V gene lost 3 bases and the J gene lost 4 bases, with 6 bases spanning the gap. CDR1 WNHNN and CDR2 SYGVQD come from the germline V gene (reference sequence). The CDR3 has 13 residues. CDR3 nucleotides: TGCGCCAGCAGTGAATTGACCACCGGGGAGCTGTTTTTT. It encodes CASSELTTGELFF.

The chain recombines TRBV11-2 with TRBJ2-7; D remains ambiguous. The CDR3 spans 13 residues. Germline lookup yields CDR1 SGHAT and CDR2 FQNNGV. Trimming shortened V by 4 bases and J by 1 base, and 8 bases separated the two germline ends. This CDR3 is CASSSDGSYEQYF. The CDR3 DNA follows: TGTGCCAGCAGCTCGGACGGTTCCTACGAGCAGTACTTC.

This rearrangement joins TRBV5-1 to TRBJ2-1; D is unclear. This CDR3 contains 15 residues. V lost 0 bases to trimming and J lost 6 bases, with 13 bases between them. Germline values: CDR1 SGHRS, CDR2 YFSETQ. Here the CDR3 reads CASSLVALVGNEQFF. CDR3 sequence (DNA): TGCGCCAGCAGCTTGGTGGCCCTAGTGGGCAATGAGCAGTTCTTC.

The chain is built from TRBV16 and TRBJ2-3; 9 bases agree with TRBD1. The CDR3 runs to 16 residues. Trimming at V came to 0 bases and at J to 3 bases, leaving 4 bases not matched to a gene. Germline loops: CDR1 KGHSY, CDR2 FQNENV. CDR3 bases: TGTGCCAGCAGCCAATCCGGGACAGGGAGGACAGATACGCAGTATTTT. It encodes CASSQSGTGRTDTQYF.

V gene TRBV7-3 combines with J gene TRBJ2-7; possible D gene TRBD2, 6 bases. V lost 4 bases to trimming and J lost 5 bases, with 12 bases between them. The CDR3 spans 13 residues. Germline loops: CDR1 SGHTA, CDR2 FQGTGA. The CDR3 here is CASSWGLGDEQYF. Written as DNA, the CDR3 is TGTGCCAGCAGCTGGGGACTTGGGGACGAGCAGTACTTC.

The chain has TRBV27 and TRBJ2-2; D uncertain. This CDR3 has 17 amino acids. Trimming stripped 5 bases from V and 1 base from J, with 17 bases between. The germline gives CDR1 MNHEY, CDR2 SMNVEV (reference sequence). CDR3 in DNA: TGTGCCAGCAGTCCCAAATACGGACCCAAGAACACCGGGGAGCTGTTTTTT. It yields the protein CASSPKYGPKNTGELFF.

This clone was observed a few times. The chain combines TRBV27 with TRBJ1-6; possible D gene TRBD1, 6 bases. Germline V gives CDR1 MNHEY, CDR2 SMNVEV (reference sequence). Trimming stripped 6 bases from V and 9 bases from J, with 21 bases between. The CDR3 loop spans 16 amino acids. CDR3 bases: TGTGCCAGCAGACCAAGGCCCCAGGACAGATTTTCACCCCTCCACTTT. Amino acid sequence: CASRPRPQDRFSPLHF.

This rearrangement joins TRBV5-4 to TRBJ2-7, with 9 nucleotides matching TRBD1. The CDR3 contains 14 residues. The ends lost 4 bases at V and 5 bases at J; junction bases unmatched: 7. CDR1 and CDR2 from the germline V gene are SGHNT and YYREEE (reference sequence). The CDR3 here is CASSTGTGSDEQYF. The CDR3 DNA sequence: TGTGCCAGCAGCACAGGGACAGGGTCGGACGAGCAGTACTTC.

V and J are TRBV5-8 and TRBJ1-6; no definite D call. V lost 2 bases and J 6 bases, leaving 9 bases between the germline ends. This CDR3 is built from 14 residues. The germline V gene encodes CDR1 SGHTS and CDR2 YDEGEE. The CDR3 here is CASSFRPSNSPLHF. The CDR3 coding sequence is TGTGCCAGCAGCTTTAGGCCTTCTAATTCACCCCTCCACTTT. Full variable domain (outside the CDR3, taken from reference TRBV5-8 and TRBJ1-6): EAGVTQSPTHLIKTRGQQATLRCSPISGHTSVYWYQQALGLGLQFLLWYDEGEERNRGNFPPRFSGRQFPNYSSELNVNALELEDSALYLCASSFRPSNSPLHFGNGTRLTVT.

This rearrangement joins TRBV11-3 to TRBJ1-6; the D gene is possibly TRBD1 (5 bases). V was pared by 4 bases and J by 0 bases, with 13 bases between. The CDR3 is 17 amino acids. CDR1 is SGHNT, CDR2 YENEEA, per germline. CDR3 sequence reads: CASSSGRQSSYNSPLHF. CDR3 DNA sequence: TGTGCCAGCAGCTCGGGACGACAGAGCTCCTATAATTCACCCCTCCACTTT.

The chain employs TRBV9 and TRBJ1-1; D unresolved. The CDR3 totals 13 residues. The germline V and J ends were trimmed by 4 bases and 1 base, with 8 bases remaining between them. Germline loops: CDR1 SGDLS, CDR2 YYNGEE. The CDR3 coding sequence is TGTGCCAGCAGCCGTAGAGGGAACACTGAAGCTTTCTTT. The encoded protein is CASSRRGNTEAFF.

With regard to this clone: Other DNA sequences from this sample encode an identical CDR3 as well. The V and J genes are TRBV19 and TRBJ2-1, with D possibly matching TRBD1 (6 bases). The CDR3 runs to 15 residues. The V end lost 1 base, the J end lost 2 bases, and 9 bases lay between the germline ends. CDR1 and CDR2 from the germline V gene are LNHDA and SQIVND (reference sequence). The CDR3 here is CASSIVQGPYNEQFF. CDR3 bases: TGTGCCAGTAGTATAGTACAGGGACCCTACAATGAGCAGTTCTTC.

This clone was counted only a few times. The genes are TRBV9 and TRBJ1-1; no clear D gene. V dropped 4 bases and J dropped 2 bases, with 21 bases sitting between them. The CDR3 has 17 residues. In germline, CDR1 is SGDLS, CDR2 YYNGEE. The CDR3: CASSPEGTQGANTEAFF. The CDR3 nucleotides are TGTGCCAGCAGCCCGGAGGGTACCCAAGGTGCCAACACTGAAGCTTTCTTT.

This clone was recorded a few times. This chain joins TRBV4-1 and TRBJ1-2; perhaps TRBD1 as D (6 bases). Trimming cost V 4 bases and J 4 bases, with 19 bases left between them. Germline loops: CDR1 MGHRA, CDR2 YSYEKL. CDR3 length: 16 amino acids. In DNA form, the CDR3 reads TGCGCCAGCAGCCCCAATCCCGGACAGTTGGTCTATGGCTACACCTTC. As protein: CASSPNPGQLVYGYTF.

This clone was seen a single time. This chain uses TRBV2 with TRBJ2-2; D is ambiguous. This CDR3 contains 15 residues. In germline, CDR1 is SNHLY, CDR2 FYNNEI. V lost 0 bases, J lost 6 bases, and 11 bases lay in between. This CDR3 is CASSEARLEPGELFF. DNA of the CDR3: TGTGCCAGCAGTGAAGCCCGCCTCGAACCCGGGGAGCTGTTTTTT.

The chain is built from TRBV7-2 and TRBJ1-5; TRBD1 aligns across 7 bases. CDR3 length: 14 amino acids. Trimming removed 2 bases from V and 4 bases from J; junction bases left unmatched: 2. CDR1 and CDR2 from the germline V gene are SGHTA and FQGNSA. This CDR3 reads CASSLRQGNQPQHF. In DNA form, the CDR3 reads TGTGCCAGCAGCTTACGACAGGGAAATCAGCCCCAGCATTTT.

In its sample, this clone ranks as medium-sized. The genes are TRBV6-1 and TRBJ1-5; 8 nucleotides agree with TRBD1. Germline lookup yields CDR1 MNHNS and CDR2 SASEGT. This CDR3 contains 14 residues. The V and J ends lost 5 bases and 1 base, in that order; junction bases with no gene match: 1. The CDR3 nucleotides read TGTGCCAGCAGTAGACAGGGGAGCAATCAGCCCCAGCATTTT. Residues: CASSRQGSNQPQHF.

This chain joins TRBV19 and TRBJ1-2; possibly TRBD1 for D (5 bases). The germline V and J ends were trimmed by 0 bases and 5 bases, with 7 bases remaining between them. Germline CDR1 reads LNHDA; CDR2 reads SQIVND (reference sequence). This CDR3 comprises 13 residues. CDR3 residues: CASSIDRDYGYTF. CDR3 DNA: TGTGCCAGTAGTATAGACAGGGATTATGGCTACACCTTC.

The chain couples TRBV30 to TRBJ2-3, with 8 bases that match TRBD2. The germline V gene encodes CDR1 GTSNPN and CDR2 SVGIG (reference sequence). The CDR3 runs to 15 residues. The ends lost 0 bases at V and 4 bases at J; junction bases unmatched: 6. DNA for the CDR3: TGTGCCTGGAGTGTGGTAGCGGGGAGCGCAGATACGCAGTATTTT. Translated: CAWSVVAGSADTQYF.

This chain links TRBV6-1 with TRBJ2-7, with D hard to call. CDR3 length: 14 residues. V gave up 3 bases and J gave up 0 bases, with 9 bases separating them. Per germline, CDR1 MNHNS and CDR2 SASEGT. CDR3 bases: TGTGCCAGCAGTGACAGTTCCTCCTCCTACGAGCAGTACTTC. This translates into CASSDSSSSYEQYF.

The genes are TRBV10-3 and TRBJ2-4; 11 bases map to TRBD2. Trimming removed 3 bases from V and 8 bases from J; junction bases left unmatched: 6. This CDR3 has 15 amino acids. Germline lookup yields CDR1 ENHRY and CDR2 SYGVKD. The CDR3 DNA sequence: TGTGCCATCAGTGAATCTAGCGGGGGGCTGGACATTCAGTACTTC. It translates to CAISESSGGLDIQYF.

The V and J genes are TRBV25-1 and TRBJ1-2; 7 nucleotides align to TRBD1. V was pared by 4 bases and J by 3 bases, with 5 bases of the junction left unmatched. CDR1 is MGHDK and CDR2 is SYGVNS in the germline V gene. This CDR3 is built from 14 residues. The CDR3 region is CASSGGGGYYGYTF. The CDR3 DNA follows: TGTGCCAGCAGTGGGGGAGGGGGCTACTATGGCTACACCTTC.

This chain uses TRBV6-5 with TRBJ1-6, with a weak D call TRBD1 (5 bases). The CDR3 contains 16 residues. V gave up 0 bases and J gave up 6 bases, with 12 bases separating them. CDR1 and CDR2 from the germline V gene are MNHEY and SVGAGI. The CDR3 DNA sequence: TGTGCCAGCAGTTACTCGAACGGGGGTGTTAATTCACCCCTCCACTTT. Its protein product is CASSYSNGGVNSPLHF.

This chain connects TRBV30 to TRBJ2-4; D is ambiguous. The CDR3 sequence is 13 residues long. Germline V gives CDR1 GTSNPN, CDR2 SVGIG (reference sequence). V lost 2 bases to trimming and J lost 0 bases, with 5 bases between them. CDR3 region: CAWSTIAKNIQYF. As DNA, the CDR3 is TGTGCCTGGAGTACTATAGCCAAAAACATTCAGTACTTC. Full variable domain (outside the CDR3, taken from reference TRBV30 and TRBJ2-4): SQTIHQWPATLVQPVGSPLSLECTVEGTSNPNLYWYRQAAGRGLQLLFYSVGIGQISSEVPQNLSASRPQDRQFILSSKKLLLSDSGFYLCAWSTIAKNIQYFGAGTRLSVL.